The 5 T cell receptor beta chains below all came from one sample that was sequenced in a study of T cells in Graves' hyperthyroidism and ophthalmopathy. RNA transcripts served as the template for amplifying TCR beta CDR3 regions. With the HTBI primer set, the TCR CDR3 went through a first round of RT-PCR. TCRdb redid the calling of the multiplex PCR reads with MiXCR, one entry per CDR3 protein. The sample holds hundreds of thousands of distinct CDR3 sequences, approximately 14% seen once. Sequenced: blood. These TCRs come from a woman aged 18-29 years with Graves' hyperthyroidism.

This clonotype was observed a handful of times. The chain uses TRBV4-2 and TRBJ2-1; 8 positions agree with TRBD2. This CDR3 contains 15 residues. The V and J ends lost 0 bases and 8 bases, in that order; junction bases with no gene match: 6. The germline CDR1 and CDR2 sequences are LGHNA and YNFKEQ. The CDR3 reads CASSQDSGELDEQFF. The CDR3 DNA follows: TGTGCCAGCAGCCAAGATAGCGGGGAGTTGGATGAGCAGTTCTTC.

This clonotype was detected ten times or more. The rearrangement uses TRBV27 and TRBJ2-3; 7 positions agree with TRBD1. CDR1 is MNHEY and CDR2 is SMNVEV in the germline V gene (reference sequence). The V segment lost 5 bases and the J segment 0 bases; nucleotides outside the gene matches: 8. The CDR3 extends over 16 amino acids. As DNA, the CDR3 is TGTGCCAGCAGTCCGGGGACAGACCTTAGCACAGATACGCAGTATTTT. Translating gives CASSPGTDLSTDTQYF.

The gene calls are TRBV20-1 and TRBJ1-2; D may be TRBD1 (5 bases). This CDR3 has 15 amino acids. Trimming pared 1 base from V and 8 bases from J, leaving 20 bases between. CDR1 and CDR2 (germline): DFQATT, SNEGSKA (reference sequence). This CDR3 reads CSARGPGTQGYGYTF. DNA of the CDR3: TGCAGTGCTAGAGGACCCGGGACTCAGGGATACGGCTACACCTTC.

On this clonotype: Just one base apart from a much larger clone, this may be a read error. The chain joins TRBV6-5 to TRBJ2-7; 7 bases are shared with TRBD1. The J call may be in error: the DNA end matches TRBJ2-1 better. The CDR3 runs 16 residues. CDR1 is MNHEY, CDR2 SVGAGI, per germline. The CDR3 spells CASSSGTASPLYEQFF. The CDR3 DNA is TGTGCCAGCAGTTCCGGGACAGCATCCCCCCTCTACGAGCAGTTCTTC.

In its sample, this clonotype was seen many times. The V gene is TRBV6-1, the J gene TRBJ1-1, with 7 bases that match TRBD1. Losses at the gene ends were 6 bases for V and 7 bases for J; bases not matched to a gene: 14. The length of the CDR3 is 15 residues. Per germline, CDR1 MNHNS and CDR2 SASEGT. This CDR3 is CASRDTGQEKIEAFF. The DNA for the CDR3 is TGTGCCAGCAGAGATACTGGACAGGAGAAGATTGAAGCTTTCTTT.